This entry is about one T cell receptor (beta chain). There is no known antigen for this receptor. No base-level quality is on record; no much larger clone is a single base apart. Looking up the germline V gene yields CDR1 SGHTA and CDR2 FQGTGA. From cysteine to phenylalanine, the CDR3 is 13 amino acids long. The only DNA kept is the CDR3, 39 bases in frame from the first base. V is shortened by 5 bases, J by 8 bases, and the region joining them spans 15 bases. The record originates from a study (dated by TCRdb to the mid-2010s). For context, the study as a whole: The study tested whether tumor-infiltrating Tregs in breast cancer are recruited from blood Tregs or converted in situ from other CD4+ T cell subsets.

Tregs were isolated as CD4+CD25+CD127-/low cells. Tregs, naive and memory CD4+ T cells from tumor, blood and ipsilateral draining lymph nodes of a handful of breast cancer patients underwent full-length TCR alpha and beta sequencing. Tumor tissue, along with lymph nodes from ipsilateral axillary dissection, was perfused with PBS, minced, and then digested using collagenase I and hyaluronidase. Mononuclear cells from lymph nodes or over 45 ml of peripheral blood were isolated by Ficoll density gradient centrifugation. Sorted cell populations were confirmed by FACS to exceed 90% purity. Points the paper makes about the study in general: Validation in the larger cohort was restricted to a single TCR beta V-J rearrangement rather than whole repertoires. The TCR gene usage of tumor memory CD4+ T cells clustered together with blood and lymph node memory CD4+ cells and with lymph node naive CD4+ cells. The greatest overlap of tumor-infiltrating Treg TCR alpha and beta sequences was with tumor naive CD4+ T cells, followed next by blood naive CD4+ T cells.

Amplification of full-length TCR variable regions was done by 5' RACE PCR using constant-region reverse primers, and this step was followed by semi-nested PCR with Nested Universal Primer A. Using the ReliaPrep RNA Cell Miniprep System, total RNA was extracted, and the SMARTer RACE 5'/3' Kit was then used to reverse transcribe the RNA into 5'RACE-ready cDNA. Multiplex adaptors were used to barcode full-length TCR alpha and beta libraries, and the barcoded libraries were sequenced on an Illumina MiSeq. The published analysis was carried out like this. For each of nine subset-tissue groups, sequencing data from the five patients were pooled, and the groups were then compared using unsupervised clustering of TCR gene usage. The Morisita-Horn index was used to calculate repertoire similarity, with shared sequences weighted by how much each contributed to each repertoire. TCRdb reprocessed the public reads (quality trimming at Q25 with fastp, clone calling with MiXCR) and kept in-frame beta chains. Merged by CDR3 protein, the rows form single entries marked with the most common genes and DNA. These V and J calls are TCRdb output, not the study's own analysis. In all, the sample holds 35,000 to 50,000 distinct CDR3 sequences, and about a fifth of those were seen once. Jointly, the top ten make up 3.5% to 4.5% of the sample.

The sample comprised Tregs sorted from a lymph node. The clonotype comes from a female donor with breast cancer. The sequence joins TRBV7-3 to TRBJ1-2, with the D gene too uncertain to name. This receptor has the CDR3 CASSDTGGHGYTF. The DNA sequence follows: TGTGCCAGCAGCGACACGGGCGGCCACGGCTACACCTTC.